One sample yielded the 5 T cell receptor beta chains listed below, sequenced in a study of blood T cell repertoires in COVID-19. Clones were read by immunoSEQ multiplex PCR, and TCRdb kept only the in-frame ones, dropping some. This sample has around 100,000 clones, with around nine tenths found just once. Sequencing was performed on peripheral blood. Source of these receptors: a human donor in a cohort sampled during active COVID-19.

The chain employs TRBV9 and TRBJ1-4; TRBD1 is a possible D gene (5 bases). CDR3 length equals 13 residues. The V and J ends lost 2 bases and 5 bases respectively, with 7 bases between them. CDR1 and CDR2 from the germline V gene are SGDLS and YYNGEE. Here the CDR3 reads CASSVRQNEKLFF. The CDR3 DNA reads TGTGCCAGCAGCGTTAGACAGAATGAAAAACTGTTTTTT.

In its sample, this clone was seen a few times. The chain employs TRBV14 and TRBJ2-7; 12 nucleotides line up with TRBD2. V was clipped by 1 base and J by 2 bases; unmatched bases: 3. Germline lookup yields CDR1 SGHDN and CDR2 FVKESK. The CDR3 totals 16 residues. The CDR3 DNA sequence: TGTGCCAGCAGCCAAGGCCTAGCGGGAGGGACCTACGAGCAGTACTTC. Amino acids: CASSQGLAGGTYEQYF. The full variable domain, with the rest looked up from reference TRBV14 and TRBJ2-7, is EAGVTQFPSHSVIEKGQTVTLRCDPISGHDNLYWYRRVMGKEIKFLLHFVKESKQDESGMPNNRFLAERTGGTYSTLKVQPAELEDSGVYFCASSQGLAGGTYEQYFGPGTRLTVT.

The count of this clone is one. V and J are TRBV18 and TRBJ2-1, with D perhaps TRBD2 (5 bases). Per germline, CDR1 KGHSH and CDR2 LQKENI. Trimming pared 4 bases from V and 7 bases from J, leaving 8 bases between. There are 12 residues in the CDR3. The chain's CDR3 is CASSRGYNEQFF. The CDR3 bases are TGTGCCAGCTCACGCGGGTATAATGAGCAGTTCTTC. Complete variable domain (other parts from reference TRBV18 and TRBJ2-1): NAGVMQNPRHLVRRRGQEARLRCSPMKGHSHVYWYRQLPEEGLKFMVYLQKENIIDESGMPKERFSAEFPKEGPSILRIQQVVRGDSAAYFCASSRGYNEQFFGPGTRLTVL.

J is TRBJ2-3 and V is TRBV2; 12 bases are a match to TRBD2. V dropped 5 bases and J dropped 2; count of bases not matched to a gene: 2. CDR3 length equals 15 residues. Germline CDR1 is SNHLY and CDR2 is FYNNEI. CDR3 DNA sequence: TGTGCCAGCAGTTGGACTAGCGGGGCCACAGATACGCAGTATTTT. Translated: CASSWTSGATDTQYF.

The chain joins TRBV28 to TRBJ2-5; 7 bases map to TRBD2. This CDR3 region has 15 residues. Germline assignment: CDR1 MDHEN and CDR2 SYDVKM. J gave up 5 bases and V 6 bases, and 12 bases lay outside the gene matches. This CDR3 reads CASSPSGRPGETQYF. Here the CDR3 DNA reads TGTGCCAGCAGCCCTTCCGGGAGGCCGGGGGAGACCCAGTACTTC.